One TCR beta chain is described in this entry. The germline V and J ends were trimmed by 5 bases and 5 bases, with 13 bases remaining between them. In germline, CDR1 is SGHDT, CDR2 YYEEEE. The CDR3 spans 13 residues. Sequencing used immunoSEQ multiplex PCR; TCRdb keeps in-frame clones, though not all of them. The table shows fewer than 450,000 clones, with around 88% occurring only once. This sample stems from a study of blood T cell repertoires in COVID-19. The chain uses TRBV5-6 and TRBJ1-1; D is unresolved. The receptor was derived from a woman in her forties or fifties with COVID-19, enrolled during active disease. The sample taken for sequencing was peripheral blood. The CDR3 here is CASRFTAETEAFF. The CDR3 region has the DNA TGTGCCAGCAGATTTACGGCGGAAACTGAAGCTTTCTTT.